Listed here are 8 T cell receptor beta chains from one sample, sequenced in a study of cytomegalovirus exposure and HLA in healthy donors. Primers included in the PCR were 60 Vbeta and 13 Jbeta primers. Sequenced by immunoSEQ multiplex PCR; TCRdb stores in-frame clones only, minus some. The sample has fewer than 85,000 clones, about two thirds seen once; the top ten hold 9.5% to 13%. Sequenced: PBMCs. The receptors originated from a woman aged 40 to 50 in good health and CMV-seropositive.

This clone was picked up one time. The V and J genes are TRBV11-2 and TRBJ1-1; 7 bases line up with TRBD1. The CDR3 has 15 residues. Losses at the gene ends were 9 bases for V and 7 bases for J; bases not matched to a gene: 17. The germline gives CDR1 SGHAT, CDR2 FQNNGV. DNA of the CDR3: TGTGCCAGTCGACCCGTCCGGGACAGTCTTCATGAAGCTTTCTTT. Its translation is CASRPVRDSLHEAFF.

The rearrangement uses TRBV28 and TRBJ2-5; TRBD2 matches at 7 bases. This CDR3 has 15 residues. Trimming cost V 6 bases and J 2 bases; bases outside gene matches: 9. CDR1 is MDHEN and CDR2 is SYDVKM in the germline V gene. In DNA, the CDR3 is TGTGCCAGCAGCTCTAGCGGTGGCTCGCAAGAGACCCAGTACTTC. Residues: CASSSSGGSQETQYF.

The rearrangement joins TRBV13 to TRBJ1-6; D gene uncertain. Trimming took 1 base from V and 6 from J, leaving 10 bases between them. This CDR3 is 15 amino acids long. CDR1 and CDR2 from the germline V gene are PRHDT and FYEKMQ (reference sequence). CDR3 protein: CASSLAQMVNSPLHF. The DNA of the CDR3 is TGTGCCAGCAGCTTAGCCCAGATGGTTAATTCACCCCTCCACTTT.

The chain combines TRBV29-1 with TRBJ1-1; 7 positions match TRBD1. The CDR3 has 15 residues. V lost 7 bases and J lost 8; bases outside the gene matches: 19. In germline, CDR1 is SQVTM, CDR2 ANQGSEA. The CDR3 DNA sequence: TGCAGCGCTTCCCCCCCGAAAGGCGGGACAGCCGAAGCTTTCTTT. Residues: CSASPPKGGTAEAFF.

This chain connects TRBV6-5 to TRBJ1-6; possible D gene TRBD1, 5 bases. The CDR3 has 13 residues. V shed 5 bases and J shed 9 bases, with 11 bases lying between them. Germline V gives CDR1 MNHEY, CDR2 SVGAGI. CDR3 sequence reads: CASSQGERSPLHF. DNA of the CDR3: TGTGCCAGCAGTCAAGGGGAACGTTCACCCCTCCACTTT.

The chain links TRBV4-1 to TRBJ2-7; 10 bases match TRBD2. V lost 4 bases, J lost 3 bases, and 18 bases stayed unmatched. Per germline, CDR1 MGHRA and CDR2 YSYEKL. The CDR3 loop spans 19 amino acids. The CDR3 loop reads CASSLLHGAPGLALYEQYF. The CDR3 DNA follows: TGCGCCAGCAGCCTTCTGCACGGCGCCCCGGGACTAGCGCTCTACGAGCAGTACTTC.

For the CDR3, the DNA is TGTGCCAGCAGTCTGGAGTCGGGAAACACCATATATTTT. This sequence encodes CASSLESGNTIYF. V gene TRBV28 combines with J gene TRBJ1-3; no clear D. Per germline, CDR1 MDHEN and CDR2 SYDVKM. The length of the CDR3 is 13 residues. Trimming cost V 5 bases and J 4 bases, with 9 bases left between them.

This chain joins TRBV15 and TRBJ2-6; a weak D match, TRBD1 (6 bases). Between the trimmed V and J ends, which lost 3 bases and 2 bases, there was a span of 14 bases. The CDR3 has 17 residues. Germline V gene sequence: CDR1 LNHNV, CDR2 YYDKDF (reference sequence). The CDR3 loop reads CATSSTPKGAGANVLTF. DNA of the CDR3: TGTGCCACCAGCAGCACCCCAAAGGGGGCTGGGGCCAACGTCCTGACTTTC.